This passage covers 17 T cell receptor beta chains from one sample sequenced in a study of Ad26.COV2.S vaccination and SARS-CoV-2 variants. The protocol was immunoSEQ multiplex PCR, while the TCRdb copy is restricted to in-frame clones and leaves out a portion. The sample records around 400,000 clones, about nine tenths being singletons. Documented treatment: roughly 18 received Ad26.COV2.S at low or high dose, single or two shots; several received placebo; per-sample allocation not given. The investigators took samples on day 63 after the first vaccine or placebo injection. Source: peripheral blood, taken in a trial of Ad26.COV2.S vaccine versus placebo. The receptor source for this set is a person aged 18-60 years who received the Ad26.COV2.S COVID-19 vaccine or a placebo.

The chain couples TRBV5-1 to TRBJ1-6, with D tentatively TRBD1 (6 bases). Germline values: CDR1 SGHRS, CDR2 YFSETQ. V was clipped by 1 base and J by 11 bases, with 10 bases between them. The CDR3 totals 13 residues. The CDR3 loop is CASSLTGRAPLHF. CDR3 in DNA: TGCGCCAGCAGCTTGACAGGGAGAGCACCCCTCCACTTT. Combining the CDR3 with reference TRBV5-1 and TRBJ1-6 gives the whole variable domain KAGVTQTPRYLIKTRGQQVTLSCSPISGHRSVSWYQQTPGQGLQFLFEYFSETQRNKGNFPGRFSGRQFSNSRSEMNVSTLELGDSALYLCASSLTGRAPLHFGNGTRLTVT.

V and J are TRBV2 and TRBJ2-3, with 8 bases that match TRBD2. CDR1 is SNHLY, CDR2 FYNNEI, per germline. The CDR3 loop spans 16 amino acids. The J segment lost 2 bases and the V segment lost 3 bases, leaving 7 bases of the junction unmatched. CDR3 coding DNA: TGTGCCAGCAGTGATCGGTCTAGCGGGTACACAGATACGCAGTATTTT. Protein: CASSDRSSGYTDTQYF. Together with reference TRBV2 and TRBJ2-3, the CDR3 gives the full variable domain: EPEVTQTPSHQVTQMGQEVILRCVPISNHLYFYWYRQILGQKVEFLVSFYNNEISEKSEIFDDQFSVERPDGSNFTLKIRSTKLEDSAMYFCASSDRSSGYTDTQYFGPGTRLTVL.

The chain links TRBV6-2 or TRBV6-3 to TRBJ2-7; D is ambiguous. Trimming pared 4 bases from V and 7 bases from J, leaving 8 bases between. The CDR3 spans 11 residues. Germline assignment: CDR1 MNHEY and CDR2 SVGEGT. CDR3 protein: CASSLGPEQYF. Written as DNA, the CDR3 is TGTGCCAGCAGTTTAGGCCCTGAGCAGTACTTC.

CDR3 DNA sequence: TGTGCCAGCAGCCGGGGGACAGGGATCCCTGGTGAGCAGTTCTTC. Amino acid sequence: CASSRGTGIPGEQFF. The chain is built from TRBV9 and TRBJ2-1; 9 positions agree with TRBD1. The CDR3 is 15 residues long. Germline V gene data show CDR1 as SGDLS and CDR2 as YYNGEE. V dropped 4 bases and J dropped 9; count of bases not matched to a gene: 11.

The DNA for the CDR3 is TGTGCCAGCAGCCCGGGACAGGTTCTAAGATACGAGCAGTACTTC. Its protein product is CASSPGQVLRYEQYF. The chain recombines TRBV13 with TRBJ2-7, with TRBD1 identical over 8 bases. Germline-derived CDR1 and CDR2 are PRHDT and FYEKMQ (reference sequence). The CDR3 is made up of 15 amino acids. V lost 5 bases, J lost 4 bases, and 10 bases stayed unmatched.

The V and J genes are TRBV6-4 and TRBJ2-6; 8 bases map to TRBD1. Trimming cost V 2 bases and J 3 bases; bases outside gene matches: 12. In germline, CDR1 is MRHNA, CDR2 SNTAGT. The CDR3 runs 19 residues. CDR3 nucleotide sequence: TGTGCCAGCAGTGACACAGGACAGGGTCCCCTGAGTGGGGCCAACGTCCTGACTTTC. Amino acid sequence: CASSDTGQGPLSGANVLTF.

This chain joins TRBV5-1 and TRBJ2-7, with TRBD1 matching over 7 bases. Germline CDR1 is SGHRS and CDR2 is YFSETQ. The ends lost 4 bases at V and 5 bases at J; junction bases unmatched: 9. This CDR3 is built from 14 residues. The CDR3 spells CASSAKQGFHEQYF. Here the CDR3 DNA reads TGCGCCAGCAGCGCAAAACAGGGGTTCCACGAGCAGTACTTC.

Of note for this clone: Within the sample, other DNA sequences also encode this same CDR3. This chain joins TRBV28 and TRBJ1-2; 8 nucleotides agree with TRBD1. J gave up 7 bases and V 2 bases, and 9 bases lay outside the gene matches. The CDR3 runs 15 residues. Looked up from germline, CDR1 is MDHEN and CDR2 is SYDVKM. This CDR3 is CASSLPQGARGGYTF. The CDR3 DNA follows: TGTGCCAGCAGTTTACCCCAGGGGGCGCGTGGTGGCTACACCTTC.

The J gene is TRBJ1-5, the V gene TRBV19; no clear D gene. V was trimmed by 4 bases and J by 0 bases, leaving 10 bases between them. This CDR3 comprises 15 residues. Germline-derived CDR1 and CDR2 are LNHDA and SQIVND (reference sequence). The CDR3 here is CASSTAGNSNQPQHF. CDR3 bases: TGTGCCAGTAGTACCGCCGGAAATAGCAATCAGCCCCAGCATTTT.

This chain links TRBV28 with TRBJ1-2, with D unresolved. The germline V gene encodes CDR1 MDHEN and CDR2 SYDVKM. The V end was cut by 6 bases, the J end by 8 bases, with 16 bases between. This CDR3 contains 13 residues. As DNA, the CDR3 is TGTGCCAGCAGGGATGGACCTGGCTACGGCTACACCTTC. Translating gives CASRDGPGYGYTF.

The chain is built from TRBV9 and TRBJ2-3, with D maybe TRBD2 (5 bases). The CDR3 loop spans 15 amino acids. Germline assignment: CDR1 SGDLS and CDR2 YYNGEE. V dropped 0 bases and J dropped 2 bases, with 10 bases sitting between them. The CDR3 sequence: CASSVGLQTTDTQYF. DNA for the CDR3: TGTGCCAGCAGCGTAGGACTACAGACCACAGATACGCAGTATTTT.

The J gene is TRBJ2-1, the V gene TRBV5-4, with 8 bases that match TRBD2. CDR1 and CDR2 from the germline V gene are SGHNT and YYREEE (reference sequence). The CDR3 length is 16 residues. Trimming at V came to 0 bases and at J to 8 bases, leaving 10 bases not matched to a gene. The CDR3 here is CASSLGQTGGIHEQFF. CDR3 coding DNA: TGTGCCAGCAGCTTGGGTCAAACGGGAGGGATCCATGAGCAGTTCTTC.

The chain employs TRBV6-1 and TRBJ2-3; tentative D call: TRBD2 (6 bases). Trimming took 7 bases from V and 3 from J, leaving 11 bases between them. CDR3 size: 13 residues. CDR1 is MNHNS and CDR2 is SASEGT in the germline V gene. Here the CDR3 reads CASTWRGTDTQYF. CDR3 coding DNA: TGTGCCAGCACATGGAGGGGTACAGATACGCAGTATTTT.

In DNA, the CDR3 is TGTGCCAGCAGCTTAGTGCTAGCTCCGACCTACAATGAGCAGTTCTTC. This gives the protein CASSLVLAPTYNEQFF. V usage is TRBV7-9 and J usage is TRBJ2-1, with a tentative D call TRBD2 (5 bases). Germline assignment: CDR1 SEHNR and CDR2 FQNEAQ (reference sequence). This CDR3 contains 16 residues. V lost 1 base and J 2 bases, leaving 12 bases between the germline ends. Full variable domain (outside the CDR3, taken from reference TRBV7-9 and TRBJ2-1): DTGVSQNPRHKITKRGQNVTFRCDPISEHNRLYWYRQTLGQGPEFLTYFQNEAQLEKSRLLSDRFSAERPKGSFSTLEIQRTEQGDSAMYLCASSLVLAPTYNEQFFGPGTRLTVL.

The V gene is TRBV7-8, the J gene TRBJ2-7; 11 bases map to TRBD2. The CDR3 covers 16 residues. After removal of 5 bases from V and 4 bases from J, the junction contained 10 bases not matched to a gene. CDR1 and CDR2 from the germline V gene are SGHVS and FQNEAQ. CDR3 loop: CASSKGIAGGPYEQYF. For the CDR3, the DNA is TGTGCCAGCAGCAAGGGGATAGCGGGAGGGCCTTACGAGCAGTACTTC.

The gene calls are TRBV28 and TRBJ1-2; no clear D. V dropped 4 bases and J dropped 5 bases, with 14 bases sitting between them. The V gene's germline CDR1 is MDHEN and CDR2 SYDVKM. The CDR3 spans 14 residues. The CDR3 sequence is CASSSPTDWYGYTF. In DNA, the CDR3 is TGTGCCAGCAGTTCCCCTACTGACTGGTATGGCTACACCTTC.

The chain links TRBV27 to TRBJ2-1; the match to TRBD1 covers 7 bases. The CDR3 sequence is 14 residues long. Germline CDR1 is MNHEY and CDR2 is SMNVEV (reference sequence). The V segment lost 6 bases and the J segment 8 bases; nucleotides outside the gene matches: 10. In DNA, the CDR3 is TGTGCCAGCAGCCTACTTACAGGGGATTATGAGCAGTTCTTC. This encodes CASSLLTGDYEQFF.